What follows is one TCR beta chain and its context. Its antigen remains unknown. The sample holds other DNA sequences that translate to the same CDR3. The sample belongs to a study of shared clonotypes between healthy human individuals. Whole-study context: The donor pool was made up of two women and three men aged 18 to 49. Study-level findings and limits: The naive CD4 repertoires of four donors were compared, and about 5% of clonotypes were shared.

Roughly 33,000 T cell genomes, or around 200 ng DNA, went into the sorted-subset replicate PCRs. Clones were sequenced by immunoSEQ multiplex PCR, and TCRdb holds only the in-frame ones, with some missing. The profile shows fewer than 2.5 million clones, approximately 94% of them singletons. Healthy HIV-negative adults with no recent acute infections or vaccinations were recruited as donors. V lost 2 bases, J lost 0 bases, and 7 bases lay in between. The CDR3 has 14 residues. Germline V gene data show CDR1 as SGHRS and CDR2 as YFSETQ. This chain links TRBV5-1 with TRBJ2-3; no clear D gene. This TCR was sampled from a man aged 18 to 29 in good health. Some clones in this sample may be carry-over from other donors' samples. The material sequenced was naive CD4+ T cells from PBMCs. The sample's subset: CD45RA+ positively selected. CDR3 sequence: CASSLGSSTDTQYF. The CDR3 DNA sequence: TGCGCCAGCAGCTTAGGCTCTAGCACAGATACGCAGTATTTT.